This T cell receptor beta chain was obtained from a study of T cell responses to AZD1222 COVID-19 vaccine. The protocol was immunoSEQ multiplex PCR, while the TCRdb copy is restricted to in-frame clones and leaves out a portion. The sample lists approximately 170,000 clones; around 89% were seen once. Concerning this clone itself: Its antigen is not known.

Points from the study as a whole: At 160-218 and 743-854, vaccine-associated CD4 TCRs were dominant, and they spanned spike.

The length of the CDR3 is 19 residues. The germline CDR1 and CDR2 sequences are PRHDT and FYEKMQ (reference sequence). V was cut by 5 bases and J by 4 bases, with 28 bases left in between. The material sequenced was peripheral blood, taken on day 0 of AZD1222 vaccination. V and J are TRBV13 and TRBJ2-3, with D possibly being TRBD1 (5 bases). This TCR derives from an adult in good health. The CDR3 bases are TGTGCCAGCAGCCAAACGCACAGGCGCCCACTCACACATGCAGATACGCAGTATTTT. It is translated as CASSQTHRRPLTHADTQYF. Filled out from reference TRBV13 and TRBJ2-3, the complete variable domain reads AAGVIQSPRHLIKEKRETATLKCYPIPRHDTVYWYQQGPGQDPQFLISFYEKMQSDKGSIPDRFSAQQFSDYHSELNMSSLELGDSALYFCASSQTHRRPLTHADTQYFGPGTRLTVL.